This TCR beta chain was sequenced in a study of cytomegalovirus exposure and HLA in healthy donors. Study-level findings and limits: Among immune exposure information, only CMV serostatus was available. Researchers reported in a later analysis that a missense DCLRE1C variant was tied to TCR beta V- and J-gene trimming.

With respect to this clone: No antigen is known for it.

PCR amplification relied on 60 Vbeta primers (plus 13 Jbeta primers). Profiling relied on immunoSEQ multiplex PCR, and the TCRdb table lists in-frame clones only, not all of them. This repertoire includes about 65,000 clones. The TCR comes from a boy younger than 18 in good health and CMV-seronegative. Material for sequencing was PBMCs.

The CDR3 DNA reads TGTGCCAGTAGTATCTACCCAGGCTCTGGGGCCAACGTCCTGACTTTC. Its protein is CASSIYPGSGANVLTF. The gene calls are TRBV19 and TRBJ2-6; D ambiguous. The CDR3 length is 16 residues. With 3 bases removed from V and 0 bases from J, the gap between germline ends came to 9 bases. In germline, CDR1 is LNHDA, CDR2 SQIVND (reference sequence).